This is a list of T cell receptor beta chains from one sample in a study of lung T cells in sarcoidosis with Löfgren's syndrome. In TCRdb, the reads were re-called with MiXCR into one record per CDR3 protein. The table records about 2,200 distinct CDR3 sequences, approximately 24% of them present only once. The sequencing sample was made of CD4+ T cells from bronchoalveolar lavage. The source is a human donor with sarcoidosis (Löfgren's syndrome or another form), or a control subject (not recorded which). Each CDR3 is given without its conserved first and last residue.

J,length,V,CDR3
TRBJ1-1,10,TRBV2,ASSPISGEAF
TRBJ2-5,12,TRBV6-1,ASSRTGSIETQY
TRBJ2-5,12,TRBV10-3,AIRSRGDQETQY
TRBJ2-3,13,TRBV11-3,ASSLMTAGTDTQY
TRBJ1-3,11,TRBV30,AWGRNLANTIY
TRBJ2-5,12,TRBV5-1,ASSLVDRGETQY
TRBJ2-7,11,TRBV7-8,ASSPGLVQKQY
TRBJ1-2,11,TRBV12-3/TRBV12-4,ASSLGQGSGYT
TRBJ2-3,12,TRBV20-1,SAREGLGADTQY
TRBJ2-1,10,TRBV7-2,ASSGTLAEQF
TRBJ2-5,14,TRBV7-2,ASSKLAGGSGETQY
TRBJ1-1,11,TRBV6-1,ASSERSLWGAF
TRBJ1-5,15,TRBV30,ACLRPGPRGSNQPRH
TRBJ1-1,14,TRBV7-2,AGSLRSGTGPAEAF
TRBJ2-1,13,TRBV5-1,ASSLDTSGVGEQF
TRBJ2-1,11,TRBV6-1,ASSEAGFPEQF
TRBJ2-5,13,TRBV5-5,ASSWEGQGGETQY
TRBJ1-2,12,TRBV20-1,SARLGQGDYGYT
TRBJ2-1,13,TRBV2,ASSEEVGAYNEQF
TRBJ2-1,13,TRBV4-1,ASSHPGTTYNEQF
TRBJ2-3,11,TRBV4-2,ASSQLGGEKQY
TRBJ1-1,14,TRBV15,ATSRGLLTVNTEAF
TRBJ2-5,13,TRBV2,ASSGEGGLPKTQY
TRBJ2-3,11,TRBV7-2,ASRLWATDTQY
TRBJ2-3,14,TRBV20-1,SASGETSGSTDTQY
TRBJ2-7,11,TRBV20-1,SARSDTTYEQY
TRBJ1-5,9,TRBV7-9,ASRPGPSQH
TRBJ2-3,15,TRBV19,ASIGLAGGSSTDTQY
TRBJ1-3,14,TRBV7-2,ASSLGPQRAGNTIY
TRBJ2-6,14,TRBV28,ASKAVSRAGANVLT
TRBJ2-5,11,TRBV20-1,SAIIGQGATQY